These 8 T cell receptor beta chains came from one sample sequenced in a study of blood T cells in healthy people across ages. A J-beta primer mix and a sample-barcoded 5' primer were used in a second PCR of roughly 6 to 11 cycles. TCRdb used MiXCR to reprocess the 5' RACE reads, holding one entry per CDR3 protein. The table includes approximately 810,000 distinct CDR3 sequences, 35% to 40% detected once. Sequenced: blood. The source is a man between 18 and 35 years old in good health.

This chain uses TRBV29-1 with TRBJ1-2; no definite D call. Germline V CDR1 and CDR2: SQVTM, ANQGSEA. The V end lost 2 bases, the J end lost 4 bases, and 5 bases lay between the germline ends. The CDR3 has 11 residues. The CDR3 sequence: CSVERSYGYTF. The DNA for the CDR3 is TGCAGCGTTGAAAGGAGCTATGGCTACACCTTC.

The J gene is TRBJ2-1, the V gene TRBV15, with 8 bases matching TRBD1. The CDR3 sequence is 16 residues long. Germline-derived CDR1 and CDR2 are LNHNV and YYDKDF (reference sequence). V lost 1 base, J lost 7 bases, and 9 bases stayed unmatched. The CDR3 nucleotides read TGTGCCACCAGCAGAGTCCGGACAGGGATTCCGAATGAGCAGTTCTTC. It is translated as CATSRVRTGIPNEQFF.

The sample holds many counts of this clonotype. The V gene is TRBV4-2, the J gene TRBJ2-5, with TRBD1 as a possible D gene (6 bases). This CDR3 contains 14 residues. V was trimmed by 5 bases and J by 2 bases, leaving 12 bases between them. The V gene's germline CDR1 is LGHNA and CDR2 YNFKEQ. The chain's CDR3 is CASSARTAQETQYF. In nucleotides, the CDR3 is TGTGCCAGCAGCGCCAGGACAGCTCAAGAGACCCAGTACTTC.

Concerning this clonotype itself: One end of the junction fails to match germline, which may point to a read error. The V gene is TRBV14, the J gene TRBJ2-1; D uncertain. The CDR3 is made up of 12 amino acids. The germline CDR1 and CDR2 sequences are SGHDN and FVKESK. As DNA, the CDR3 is TGTGCCAGCAGCCACCGGGCGAATGAGCGGTTCTTC. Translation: CASSHRANERFF.

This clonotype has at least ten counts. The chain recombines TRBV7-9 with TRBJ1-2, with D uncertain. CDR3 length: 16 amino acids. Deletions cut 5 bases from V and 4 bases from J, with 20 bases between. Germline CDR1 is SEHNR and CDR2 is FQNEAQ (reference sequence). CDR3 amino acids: CASSPGKGASSYGYTF. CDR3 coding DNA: TGTGCCAGCAGCCCCGGGAAGGGAGCCTCCTCCTATGGCTACACCTTC.

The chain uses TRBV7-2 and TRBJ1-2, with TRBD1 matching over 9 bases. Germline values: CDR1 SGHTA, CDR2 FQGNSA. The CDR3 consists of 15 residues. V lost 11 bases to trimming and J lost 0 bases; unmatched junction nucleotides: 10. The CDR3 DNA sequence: TGTGCCGGCACCGTCGGGACAGGGTCTAACTATGGCTACACCTTC. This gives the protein CAGTVGTGSNYGYTF.

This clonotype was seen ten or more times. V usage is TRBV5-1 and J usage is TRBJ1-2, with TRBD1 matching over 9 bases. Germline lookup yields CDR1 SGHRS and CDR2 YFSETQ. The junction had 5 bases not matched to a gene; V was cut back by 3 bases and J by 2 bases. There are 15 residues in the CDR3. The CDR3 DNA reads TGCGCCAGCAGCTCCTGGACAGGGGCGAACTATGGCTACACCTTC. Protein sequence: CASSSWTGANYGYTF.

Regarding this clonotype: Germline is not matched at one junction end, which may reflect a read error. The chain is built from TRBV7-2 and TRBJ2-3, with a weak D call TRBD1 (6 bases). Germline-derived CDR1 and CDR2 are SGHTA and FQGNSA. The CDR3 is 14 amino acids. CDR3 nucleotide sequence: TGTGCCAGCAAGGACAGTTCTAGCACAGATATGCAGTATTTT. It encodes CASKDSSSTDMQYF.